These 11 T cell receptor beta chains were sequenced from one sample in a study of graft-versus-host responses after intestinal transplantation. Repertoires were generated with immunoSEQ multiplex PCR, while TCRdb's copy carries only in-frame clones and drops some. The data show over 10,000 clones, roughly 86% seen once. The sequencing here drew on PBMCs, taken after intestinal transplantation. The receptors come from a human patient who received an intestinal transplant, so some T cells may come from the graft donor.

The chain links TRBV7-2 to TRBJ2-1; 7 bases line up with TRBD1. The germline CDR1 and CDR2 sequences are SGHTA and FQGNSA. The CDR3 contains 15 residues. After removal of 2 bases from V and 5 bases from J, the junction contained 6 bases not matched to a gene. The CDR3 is CASSLSRGGDNEQFF. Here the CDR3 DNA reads TGTGCCAGCAGCTTATCGAGAGGGGGCGACAATGAGCAGTTCTTC.

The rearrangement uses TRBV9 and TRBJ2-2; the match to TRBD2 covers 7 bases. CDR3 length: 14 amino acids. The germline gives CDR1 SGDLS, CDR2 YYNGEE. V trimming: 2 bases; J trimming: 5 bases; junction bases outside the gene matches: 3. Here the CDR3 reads CASSVGGGTGELFF. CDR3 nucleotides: TGTGCCAGCAGCGTTGGGGGAGGGACCGGGGAGCTGTTTTTT.

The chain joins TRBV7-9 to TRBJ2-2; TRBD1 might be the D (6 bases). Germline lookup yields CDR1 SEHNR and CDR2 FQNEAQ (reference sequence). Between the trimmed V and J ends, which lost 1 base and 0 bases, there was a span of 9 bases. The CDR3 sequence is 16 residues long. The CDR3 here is CASSLVGHSNTGELFF. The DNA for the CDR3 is TGTGCCAGCAGCTTAGTGGGACATTCGAACACCGGGGAGCTGTTTTTT.

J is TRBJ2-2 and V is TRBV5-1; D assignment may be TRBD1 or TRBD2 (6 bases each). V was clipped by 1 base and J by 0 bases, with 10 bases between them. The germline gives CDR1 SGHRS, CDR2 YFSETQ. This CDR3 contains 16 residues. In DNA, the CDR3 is TGCGCCAGCAGCTTGCTCGGGGGCCCGAACACCGGGGAGCTGTTTTTT. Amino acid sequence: CASSLLGGPNTGELFF. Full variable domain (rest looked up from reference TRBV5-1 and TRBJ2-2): KAGVTQTPRYLIKTRGQQVTLSCSPISGHRSVSWYQQTPGQGLQFLFEYFSETQRNKGNFPGRFSGRQFSNSRSEMNVSTLELGDSALYLCASSLLGGPNTGELFFGEGSRLTVL.

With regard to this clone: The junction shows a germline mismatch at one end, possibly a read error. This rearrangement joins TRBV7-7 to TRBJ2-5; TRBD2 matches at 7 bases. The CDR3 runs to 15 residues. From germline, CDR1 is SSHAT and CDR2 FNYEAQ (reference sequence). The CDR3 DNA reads TGTGCTAGCAGCTTAGCGGGCGGAGTCCAAGAGACCCAGTACTTC. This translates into CASSLAGGVQETQYF.

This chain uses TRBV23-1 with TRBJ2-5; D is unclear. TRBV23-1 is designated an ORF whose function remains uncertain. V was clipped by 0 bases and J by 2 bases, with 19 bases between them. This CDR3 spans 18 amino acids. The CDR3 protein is CASSQSPSPGLGQETQYF. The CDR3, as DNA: TGCGCCAGCAGTCAATCACCTTCCCCGGGCCTGGGACAAGAGACCCAGTACTTC.

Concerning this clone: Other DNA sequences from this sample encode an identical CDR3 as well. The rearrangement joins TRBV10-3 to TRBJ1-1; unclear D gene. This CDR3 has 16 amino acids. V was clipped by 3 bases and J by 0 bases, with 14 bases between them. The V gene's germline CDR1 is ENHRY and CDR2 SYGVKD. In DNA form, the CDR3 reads TGTGCCATCAGTGACGCTGGGAGCGGAATGAACACTGAAGCTTTCTTT. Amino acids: CAISDAGSGMNTEAFF.

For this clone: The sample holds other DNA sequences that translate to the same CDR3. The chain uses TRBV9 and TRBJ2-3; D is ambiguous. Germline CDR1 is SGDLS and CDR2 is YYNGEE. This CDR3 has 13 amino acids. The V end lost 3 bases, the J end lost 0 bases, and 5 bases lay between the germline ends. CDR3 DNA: TGTGCCAGCAGCGCCTTAAGCACAGATACGCAGTATTTT. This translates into CASSALSTDTQYF.

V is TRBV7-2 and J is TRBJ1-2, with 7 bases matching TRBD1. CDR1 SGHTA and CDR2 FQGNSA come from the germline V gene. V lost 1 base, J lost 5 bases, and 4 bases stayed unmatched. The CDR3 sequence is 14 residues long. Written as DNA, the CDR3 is TGTGCCAGCAGCTTAGTGACAGGGTATTATGGCTACACCTTC. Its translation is CASSLVTGYYGYTF.

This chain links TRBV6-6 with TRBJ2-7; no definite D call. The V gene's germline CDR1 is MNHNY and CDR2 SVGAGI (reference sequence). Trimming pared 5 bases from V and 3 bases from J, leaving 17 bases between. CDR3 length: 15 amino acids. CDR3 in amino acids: CASSRNPDGVYEQYF. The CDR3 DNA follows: TGTGCCAGCAGTAGAAACCCTGACGGCGTCTACGAGCAGTACTTC.

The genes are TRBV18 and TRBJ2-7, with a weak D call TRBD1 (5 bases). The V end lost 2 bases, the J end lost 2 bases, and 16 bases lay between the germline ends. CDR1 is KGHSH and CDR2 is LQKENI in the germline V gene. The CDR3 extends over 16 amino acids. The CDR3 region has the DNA TGTGCCAGCTCACCAAAGTTGGTAGGGGCTGCCTACGAGCAGTACTTC. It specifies CASSPKLVGAAYEQYF.